Detailed here is one T cell receptor (beta chain). Its antigen is not yet known. No base qualities exist here, and no much larger clone lies one base off it. This entry comes from a study of cytomegalovirus exposure and HLA in healthy donors (dated by TCRdb to 2017 to 2019). Notes on the research overall: In an earlier analysis of under 600 of the donors, approximately 300 Gb of sequence data and some 100 million unique TCR beta sequences from 180 million or so T cells were reported. To study patterns of TCR occurrence, a later analysis re-analyzed previously published TCR beta repertoires from around 670 donors and added high-resolution HLA genotyping. Of the 300 to 450 genotyped donors, about 84% fell in the genetic ancestry cluster associated with self-reported Caucasian donors. Rather than using new phenotypic data, the later analysis identified candidate immune exposures from TCR beta sequences and from how often those sequences occurred across donors. Because of strong linkage in the cohort, roughly five DR-DQ haplotypes were treated as single units for association and clustering. Both class I and class II loci were covered by HLA typing, at four-digit resolution. In a later genetic analysis, genome-wide SNP genotypes for about 55% of the 666 donors were used, and that subset was treated as a discovery cohort. Every discovery cohort repertoire had been produced on one sequencing platform. Among about 410 genotyped donors of the cohort, an average of roughly 230,000 unique TCR beta nucleotide sequences was sequenced per donor, of which about 18% were non-productive. An early release covering some 640 HLA-typed donors comprised about 320 gigabases of sequencing data and roughly 85 million unique TCR sequences. To predict cytomegalovirus infection status, the study combined high-throughput TCR immunosequencing, statistical association of individual TCRs with disease status, and machine learning. In an earlier analysis of 587 of the donors, high-throughput TCR beta sequencing was used to judge whether each TCR beta V gene segment behaved as functional or pseudogenic. Typing coverage differed by locus: A, B, C, DRB1 and DQB1 were typed in roughly 620-640 donors, DQA1 in about 550, DPA1 in 600 to 610, and DPB1 in 450 to 490. The study was designed to test whether signatures of past pathogen exposure could be identified by cataloging public T cell receptors. Using immunosequencing, the study profiled T cell repertoires from roughly 650 subjects and related those repertoires to cytomegalovirus serostatus. Donor age, sex, ethnicity and CMV serostatus were compiled together with the repertoire data. Besides the first cohort of 666 subjects, a separate validation cohort made up of over 100 different subjects was used. Findings and caveats that apply to the study as a whole: In vitro tests confirmed that a few of the cytomegalovirus-associated TCR beta chains recognize cytomegalovirus antigens. The earlier analysis of fewer than 750 of the donors excluded some 15 rarely observed V segments, including chromosome 9 orphons, because counts were too low. Compared with the roughly 670-donor mean, donors in an Asian-associated ancestry cluster had fewer N-insertions in productive TCRs, according to a later genetic analysis. The study listed around 160 TCR beta chains as associated with cytomegalovirus. For the cohort, immune exposure information was limited to CMV serostatus. This cohort had only TCR beta chains sequenced, and the lack of alpha or paired-chain data limited which features could be detected. A later analysis found that TCR association rates varied across HLA loci, with DRB1 alleles showing the most associated TCRs and HLA-C alleles the fewest. At a false discovery rate of 0.05, a later analysis linked approximately 18,000 TCR beta sequences to specific HLA alleles. Because some donors lacked HLA typing at each locus, the association tests relied only on the typed subset. V-gene and J-gene trimming of TCR beta chains was associated with a missense DCLRE1C variant in a later genetic analysis, and the association was replicated in an independent cohort. The authors suggested that the approach could potentially be extended to other disease states and immunological phenotypes. In an earlier analysis of roughly 500 of the donors, most TCR beta V segments appeared in productive rearrangements about 90% or about 30% of the time, broadly matching IMGT annotations. A further reported finding was that TCR beta sequences accurately predicted the HLA-A and HLA-B alleles for most subjects in the first cohort. A later analysis found that HLA-associated TCR beta chains were more clonally expanded and had lower generation probabilities than equally common non-associated chains. Cytomegalovirus status was reported to be diagnosed by the classifier with high specificity and sensitivity in both the original and validation cohorts. A later analysis reported that several top co-occurrence clusters appeared linked to parvovirus B19, influenza, CMV and Epstein-Barr virus. Roughly uniform sequencing depth across donors was assumed in presence/absence analyses, although this assumption may not hold. A cluster of highly shared sequence variants was judged likely to represent a technical artifact of the sequencing pipeline. Across donors, most TCR sequences were observed very rarely, whereas some public TCRs were present in many individuals. When HLA alleles, especially DR and DQ, strongly co-occurred, TCR associations were difficult to assign to individual alleles. Linkage disequilibrium might explain the correlated functional status among segregating V segments, but an unknown experimental factor could not be excluded. Most CMV-associated TCR beta chains appeared to be HLA-restricted in a later analysis, and the HLA associations seemed to be driven largely by CMV exposure.

The library was prepared using the immunoSEQ multiplex PCR assay. The multiplex PCR relied on a mix of 60 forward primers for TCR Vbeta segments and 13 reverse primers for TCR Jbeta segments. Amplification of the CDR3 region of rearranged TCR beta genes was performed with a multiplex PCR assay on genomic DNA. Amplified TCR beta libraries were sequenced as 87-base-pair reads on the Illumina HiSeq System. The study's processing was this. Across the 600 to 700 repertoires, a later analysis counted some 81 million unique TCR beta chains, 9.5 million to 12 million of which were shared by at least two donors. Raw reads were error-corrected and collapsed into unique sequences with a nearest-neighbor algorithm that merged closely related sequences to remove PCR and sequencing errors. V, D and J gene segments were assigned by aligning CDR3 sequences to IMGT reference sequences. For a sequence to be retained, a match of at least six nucleotides was required to both a V gene segment and a J gene segment. A rearrangement counted as productive if the CDR3 had no stop codons and remained in frame with V and J, and every other rearrangement counted as non-productive. Following IMGT convention, CDR3 was defined as the stretch from the second conserved V-encoded cysteine up to the conserved J-encoded phenylalanine. Sequences without an unambiguous match to a single V gene segment were excluded from the earlier analysis of several hundred of the donors. An earlier analysis of 587 of the donors called V segments functional above 56.7% productive rearrangements and segregating when the between-donor standard deviation exceeded 5%. A statistical classification framework was developed to diagnose cytomegalovirus status using the catalog of TCR beta chain sequences. A later analysis assigned V and J genes by comparing TCR nucleotide sequences with IMGT/GENE-DB human TR gene sequences. A later analysis assigned CDR3 sequences and most-parsimonious VDJ recombination scenarios with the TCRdist pipeline. In a later analysis, each TCR beta chain was defined by its CDR3 amino acid sequence together with its V-gene family, and reads lacking a unique V-gene family were excluded. As a way to deal with suspected cross-contamination and a sequencing artifact, a later analysis dropped 450 to 600 nucleotide sequences that were highly shared and had low generation probability. A later analysis calculated a clonal expansion index for each public chain from normalized within-repertoire ranks of inferred template counts. In a later analysis, generation probabilities were computed using a VDJ recombination model fitted to out-of-frame rearrangements, and the results were checked against IGoR. In a later analysis, TCR-TCR, TCR-HLA and TCR-CMV co-occurrence was scored with hypergeometric tests, and a repertoire-size bias correction was applied to TCR pairs. A later analysis estimated false discovery rates by permuting HLA or CMV assignments 20 times. In a later analysis, co-occurring TCRs were grouped using DBSCAN, with TCRdist sequence similarity added in when clustering inside HLA-allele-positive subsets. Repertoires with fewer than 30,000 or more than 120,000 public chains, plus five repertoires with anomalous nucleotide sharing, were excluded from co-occurrence clustering. TCRdb holds this immuneACCESS table with in-frame rearrangements only. Some clones are missing; in checked studies, unresolved V genes explain under half, and the rest has no known cause. V and J calls and clone size are copied from that table; D and trimming were computed from the DNA. The sample includes about 170,000 clones, with roughly 81% observed a single time. 2% to 3% of the sample is in the top ten clones.

The cohort was made up of approximately 700 healthy bone marrow donors. At the time of sampling, all cohort members were nominally healthy, though unrecorded immune exposures were likely present. The donor tested CMV seropositive and was one of the 289 seropositive cohort members. Each donor provided a peripheral blood sample, and peripheral blood mononuclear cells were used for TCR beta sequencing. Genomic DNA extraction from the blood cell samples was performed with the Qiagen DNeasy Blood Extraction Kit. The sequence was collected from a man aged 25 to 45 in good health and CMV-seropositive. The specimen sequenced was PBMCs.

The DNA sequence follows: TGCGCCAGCAGCCCCCGTGCGGGGACCGGGGAGCTGTTTTTT. Translated, this is CASSPRAGTGELFF. The rearranged segments are TRBV4-3 and TRBJ2-2; D gene: possibly TRBD2, on 6 matching bases. The V end loses 4 bases and the J end loses 5 bases, and a stretch of 11 bases separates them. The CDR1 and CDR2 encoded by the germline V gene are LGHNA and YSLEER. The CDR3 runs 14 amino acids, cysteine and phenylalanine included. The retained sequence is limited to the CDR3, 42 bases, with the frame set at the first base.